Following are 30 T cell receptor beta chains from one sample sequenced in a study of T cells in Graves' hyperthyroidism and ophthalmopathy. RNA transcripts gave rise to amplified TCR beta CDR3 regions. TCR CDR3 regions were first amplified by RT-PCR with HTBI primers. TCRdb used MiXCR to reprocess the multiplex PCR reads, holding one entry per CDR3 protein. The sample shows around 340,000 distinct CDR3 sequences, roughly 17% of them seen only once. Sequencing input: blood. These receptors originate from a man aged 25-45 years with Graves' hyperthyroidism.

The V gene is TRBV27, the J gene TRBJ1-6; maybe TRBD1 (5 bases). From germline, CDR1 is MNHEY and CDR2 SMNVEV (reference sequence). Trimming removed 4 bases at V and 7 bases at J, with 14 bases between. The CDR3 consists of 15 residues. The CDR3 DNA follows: TGTGCCAGCAGTTCCTCAGGGAGTCAGAATTCACCCCTCCACTTT. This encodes CASSSSGSQNSPLHF.

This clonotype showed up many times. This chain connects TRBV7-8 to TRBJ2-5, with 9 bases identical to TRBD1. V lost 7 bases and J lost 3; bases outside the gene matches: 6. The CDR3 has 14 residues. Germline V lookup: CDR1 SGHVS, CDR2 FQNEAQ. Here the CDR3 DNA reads TGTGCCAGCAACCCCGGGACAGGGAAAGAGACCCAGTACTTC. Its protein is CASNPGTGKETQYF.

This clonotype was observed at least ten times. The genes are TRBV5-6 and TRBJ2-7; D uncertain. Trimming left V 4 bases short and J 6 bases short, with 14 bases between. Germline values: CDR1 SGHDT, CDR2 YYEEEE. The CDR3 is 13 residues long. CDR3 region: CASSPSPRSEQYF. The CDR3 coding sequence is TGTGCCAGCAGCCCCTCTCCCAGAAGCGAGCAGTACTTC.

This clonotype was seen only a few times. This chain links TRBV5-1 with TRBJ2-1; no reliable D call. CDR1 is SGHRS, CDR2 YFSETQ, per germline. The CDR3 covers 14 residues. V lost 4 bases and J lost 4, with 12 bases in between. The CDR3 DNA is TGCGCCAGCAGCCCCCGAAGTGGGTACAATGAGCAGTTCTTC. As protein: CASSPRSGYNEQFF.

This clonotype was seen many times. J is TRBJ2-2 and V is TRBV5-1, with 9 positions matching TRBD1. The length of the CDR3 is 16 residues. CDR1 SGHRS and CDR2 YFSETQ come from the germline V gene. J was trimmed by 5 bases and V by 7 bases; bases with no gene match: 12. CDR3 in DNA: TGCGCCAGCGAAGGCCCGGGACAGGGTGCGACCGGGGAGCTGTTTTTT. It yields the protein CASEGPGQGATGELFF.

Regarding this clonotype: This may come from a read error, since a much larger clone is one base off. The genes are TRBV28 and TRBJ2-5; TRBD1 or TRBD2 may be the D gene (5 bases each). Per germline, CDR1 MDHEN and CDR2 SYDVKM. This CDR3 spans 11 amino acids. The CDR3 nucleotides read TGTGCCAGCGGTTTGGATCAGGGACCGTACTTC. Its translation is CASGLDQGPYF.

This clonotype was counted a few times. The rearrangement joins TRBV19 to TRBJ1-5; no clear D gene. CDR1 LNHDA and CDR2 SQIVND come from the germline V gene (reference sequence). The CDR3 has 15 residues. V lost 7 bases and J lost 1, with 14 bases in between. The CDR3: CASTRLISSNQPQHF. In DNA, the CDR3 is TGTGCCAGTACTAGACTGATTTCAAGCAATCAGCCCCAGCATTTT.

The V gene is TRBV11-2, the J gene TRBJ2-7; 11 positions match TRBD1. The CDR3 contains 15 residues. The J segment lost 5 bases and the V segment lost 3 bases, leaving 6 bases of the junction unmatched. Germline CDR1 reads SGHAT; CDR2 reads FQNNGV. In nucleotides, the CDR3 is TGTGCCAGCAGCTTCGGACAGGGGGCAACGAACGAGCAGTACTTC. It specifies CASSFGQGATNEQYF.

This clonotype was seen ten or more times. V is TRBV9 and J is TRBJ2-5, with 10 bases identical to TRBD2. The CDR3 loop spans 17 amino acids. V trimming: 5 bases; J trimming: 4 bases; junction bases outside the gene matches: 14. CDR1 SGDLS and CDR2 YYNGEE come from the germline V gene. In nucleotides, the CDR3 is TGTGCCAGCAGTGAAGGAAGACTAGCGGGTTTCAGAGAGACCCAGTACTTC. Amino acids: CASSEGRLAGFRETQYF.

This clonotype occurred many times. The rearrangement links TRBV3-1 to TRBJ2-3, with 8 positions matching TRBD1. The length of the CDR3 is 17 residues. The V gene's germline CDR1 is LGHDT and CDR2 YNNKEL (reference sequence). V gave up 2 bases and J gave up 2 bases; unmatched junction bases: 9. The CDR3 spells CASSQSWGDRYTDTQYF. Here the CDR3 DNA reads TGTGCCAGCAGCCAATCCTGGGGGGACAGGTACACAGATACGCAGTATTTT.

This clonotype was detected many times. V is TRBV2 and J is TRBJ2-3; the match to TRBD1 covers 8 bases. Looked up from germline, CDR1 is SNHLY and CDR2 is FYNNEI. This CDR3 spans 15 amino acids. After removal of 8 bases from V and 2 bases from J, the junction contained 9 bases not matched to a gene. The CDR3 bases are TGTGCCAGCTCCCGCCCGGGACAGGACACAGATACGCAGTATTTT. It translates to CASSRPGQDTDTQYF.

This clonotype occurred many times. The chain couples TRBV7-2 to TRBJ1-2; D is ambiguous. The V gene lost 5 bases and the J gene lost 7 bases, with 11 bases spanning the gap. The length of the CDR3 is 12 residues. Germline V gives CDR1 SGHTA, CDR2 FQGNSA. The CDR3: CASSPTRVGYTF. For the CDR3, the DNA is TGTGCCAGCAGCCCCACTAGGGTTGGCTACACCTTC.

CDR3: CATSDSREGETQYF. DNA for the CDR3: TGTGCCACCAGTGACTCGCGGGAAGGGGAGACCCAGTACTTC. This chain links TRBV24-1 with TRBJ2-5; D may be TRBD2 (6 bases). CDR3 size: 14 residues. Trimming left V 4 bases short and J 5 bases short, with 13 bases between. The germline gives CDR1 KGHDR, CDR2 SFDVKD.

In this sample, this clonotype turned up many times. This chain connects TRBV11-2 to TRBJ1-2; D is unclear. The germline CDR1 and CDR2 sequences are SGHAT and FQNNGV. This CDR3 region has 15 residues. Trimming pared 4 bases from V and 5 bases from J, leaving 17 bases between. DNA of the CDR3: TGTGCCAGCAGCTGGCGTTCCCTTCTACCATATGGCTACACCTTC. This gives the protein CASSWRSLLPYGYTF.

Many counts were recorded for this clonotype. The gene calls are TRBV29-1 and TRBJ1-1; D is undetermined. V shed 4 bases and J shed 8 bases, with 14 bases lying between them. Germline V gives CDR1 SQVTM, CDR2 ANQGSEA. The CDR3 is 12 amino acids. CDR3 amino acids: CSVAGSGREAFF. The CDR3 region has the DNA TGCAGCGTTGCCGGGTCTGGTAGAGAAGCTTTCTTT.

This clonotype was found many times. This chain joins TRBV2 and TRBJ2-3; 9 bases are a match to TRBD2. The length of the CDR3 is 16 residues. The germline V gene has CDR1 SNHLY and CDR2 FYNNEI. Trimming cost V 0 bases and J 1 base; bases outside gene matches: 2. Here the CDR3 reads CASSEAVAGGTDTQYF. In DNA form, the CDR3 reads TGTGCCAGCAGTGAAGCGGTAGCGGGAGGCACAGATACGCAGTATTTT.

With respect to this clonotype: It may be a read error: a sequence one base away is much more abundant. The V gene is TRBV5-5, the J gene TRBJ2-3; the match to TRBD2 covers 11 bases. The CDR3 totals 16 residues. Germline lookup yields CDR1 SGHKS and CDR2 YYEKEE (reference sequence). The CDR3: CASSLGLAGPTDMQYF. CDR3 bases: TGTGCCAGCAGCCTCGGACTAGCGGGTCCGACAGATATGCAGTATTTT.

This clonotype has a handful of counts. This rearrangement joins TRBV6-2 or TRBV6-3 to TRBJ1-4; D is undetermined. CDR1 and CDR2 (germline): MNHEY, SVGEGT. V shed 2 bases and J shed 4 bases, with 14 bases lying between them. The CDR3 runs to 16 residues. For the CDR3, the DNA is TGTGCCAGCAGTTACCATGAGACGGCAGTTAATGAAAAACTGTTTTTT. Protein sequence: CASSYHETAVNEKLFF.

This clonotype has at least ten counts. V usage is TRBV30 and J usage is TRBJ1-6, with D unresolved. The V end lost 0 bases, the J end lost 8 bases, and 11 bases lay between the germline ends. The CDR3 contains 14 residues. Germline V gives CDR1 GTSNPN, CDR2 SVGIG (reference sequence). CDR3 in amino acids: CAWSVLAGDSPLHF. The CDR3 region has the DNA TGTGCCTGGAGTGTACTCGCGGGAGATTCACCCCTCCACTTT.

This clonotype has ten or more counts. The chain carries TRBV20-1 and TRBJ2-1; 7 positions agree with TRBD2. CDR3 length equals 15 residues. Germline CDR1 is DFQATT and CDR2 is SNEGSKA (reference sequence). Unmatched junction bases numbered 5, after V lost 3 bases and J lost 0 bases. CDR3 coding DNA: TGCAGTGCTAGGCCCCCGGGGGGCTCCTACAATGAGCAGTTCTTC. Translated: CSARPPGGSYNEQFF.

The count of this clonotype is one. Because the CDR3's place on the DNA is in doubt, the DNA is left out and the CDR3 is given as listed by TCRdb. CDR3 sequence: CASSFYICSLQGDRTYEQYF. The chain uses TRBV5-1 and TRBJ2-7; the D call TRBD1 from the table was never checked on the DNA. Termini included, the CDR3 measures 20 amino acids. CDR1 and CDR2 (germline): SGHRS, YFSETQ.

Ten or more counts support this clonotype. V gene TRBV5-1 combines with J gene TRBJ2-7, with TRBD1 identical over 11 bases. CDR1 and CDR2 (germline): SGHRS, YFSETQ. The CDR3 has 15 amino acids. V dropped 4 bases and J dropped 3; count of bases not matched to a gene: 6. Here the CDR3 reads CASSPGTGGFYEQYF. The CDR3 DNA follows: TGCGCCAGCAGCCCCGGGACAGGGGGTTTCTACGAGCAGTACTTC.

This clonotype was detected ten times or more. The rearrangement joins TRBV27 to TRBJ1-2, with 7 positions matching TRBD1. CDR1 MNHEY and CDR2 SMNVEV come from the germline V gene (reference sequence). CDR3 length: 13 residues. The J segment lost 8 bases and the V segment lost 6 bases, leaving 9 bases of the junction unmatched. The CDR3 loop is CASRIPGTDGYTF. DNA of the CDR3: TGTGCCAGCAGGATTCCTGGGACAGACGGCTACACCTTC.

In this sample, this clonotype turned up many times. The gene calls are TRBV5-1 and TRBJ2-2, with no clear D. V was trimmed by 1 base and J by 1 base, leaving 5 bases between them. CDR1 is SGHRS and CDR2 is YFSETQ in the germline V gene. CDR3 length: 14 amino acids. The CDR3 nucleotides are TGCGCCAGCAGCTTGAGGCAGAACACCGGGGAGCTGTTTTTT. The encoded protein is CASSLRQNTGELFF.

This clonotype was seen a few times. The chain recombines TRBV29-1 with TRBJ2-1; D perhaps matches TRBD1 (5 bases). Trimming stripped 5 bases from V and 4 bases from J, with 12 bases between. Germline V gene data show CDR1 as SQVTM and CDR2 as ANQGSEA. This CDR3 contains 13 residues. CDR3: CSVRGQGYNEQFF. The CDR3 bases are TGCAGCGTTCGTGGACAAGGATACAATGAGCAGTTCTTC.

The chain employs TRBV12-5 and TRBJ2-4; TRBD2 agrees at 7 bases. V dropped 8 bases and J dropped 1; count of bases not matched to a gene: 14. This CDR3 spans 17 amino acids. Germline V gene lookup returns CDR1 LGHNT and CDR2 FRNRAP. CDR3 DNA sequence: TGTGCTAGTATCGGCAGGGAGGGAAATGGGGCCAAAAACATTCAGTACTTC. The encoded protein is CASIGREGNGAKNIQYF.

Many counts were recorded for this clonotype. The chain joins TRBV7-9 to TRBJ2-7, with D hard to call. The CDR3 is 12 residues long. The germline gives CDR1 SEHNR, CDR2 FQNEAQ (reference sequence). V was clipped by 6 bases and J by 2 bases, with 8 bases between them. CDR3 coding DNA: TGTGCCAGCAGAGTAGACACCTACGAGCAGTACTTC. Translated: CASRVDTYEQYF.

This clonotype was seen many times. CDR3 residues: CSARDGGNYGYTF. In DNA, the CDR3 is TGCAGTGCTAGAGACGGGGGGAACTATGGCTACACCTTC. The chain joins TRBV20-1 to TRBJ1-2; D is perhaps TRBD1 (5 bases). V was shortened by 0 bases and J by 2 bases, with 7 bases between the two germline ends. CDR3 length: 13 amino acids. Germline lookup yields CDR1 DFQATT and CDR2 SNEGSKA (reference sequence).

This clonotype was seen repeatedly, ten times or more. The CDR3 region is CSARGPGSSYEQYF. Here the CDR3 DNA reads TGCAGTGCTAGGGGCCCTGGGAGCTCCTACGAGCAGTACTTC. V and J are TRBV20-1 and TRBJ2-7, with TRBD2 as a possible D gene (5 bases). The V gene lost 3 bases and the J gene lost 0 bases, with 12 bases spanning the gap. The V gene's germline CDR1 is DFQATT and CDR2 SNEGSKA (reference sequence). CDR3 length: 14 amino acids.

CDR3 amino acids: CASRPGHLIYEQYF. CDR3 nucleotides: TGTGCCAGCAGGCCGGGACACCTCATCTACGAGCAGTACTTC. The rearrangement uses TRBV12-3 or TRBV12-4 and TRBJ2-7; possible D gene TRBD1, 6 bases. The CDR3 totals 14 residues. V was cut by 6 bases and J by 3 bases, with 15 bases left in between.